Below, one T cell receptor (beta chain) is given with its context. Its antigen is currently unknown. These data are taken from a study of T cells in Graves' hyperthyroidism and ophthalmopathy. Whole-study findings and limits: Within blood appeared most thyroid clonotypes that had expanded above 0.001. Ophthalmopathy and stable hyperthyroidism were separated by a 13 V-J model.

RNA transcripts were the template for amplifying TCR beta CDR3 regions. HTBI primers were employed in a first-round RT-PCR of the TCR CDR3. TCRdb re-called the multiplex PCR reads through MiXCR, storing one row per CDR3 protein. In the table there are 550,000 to 700,000 distinct CDR3 sequences, around 46% of which are singletons. Germline assignment: CDR1 SEHNR and CDR2 FQNEAQ (reference sequence). J was trimmed by 8 bases and V by 3 bases; bases with no gene match: 9. The CDR3 covers 15 residues. Uncontrolled infection, other autoimmune disease, pregnancy or lactation disqualified patients from enrolment. Clinicians diagnosed patients from clinical symptoms, serum thyroxine and TRAb, thyroid ultrasound and orbital computed tomography.

This clonotype originated in an adult woman with Graves' disease, either hyperthyroidism or ophthalmopathy (not recorded which). The chain joins TRBV7-9 to TRBJ1-3; 8 bases fit TRBD1. The specimen sequenced was peripheral blood or thyroid tissue (not recorded which). CDR3 coding DNA: TGTGCCAGCAGCTTGGCAGGGGGCTACGACTACACCATATATTTT. Translated, it gives CASSLAGGYDYTIYF.